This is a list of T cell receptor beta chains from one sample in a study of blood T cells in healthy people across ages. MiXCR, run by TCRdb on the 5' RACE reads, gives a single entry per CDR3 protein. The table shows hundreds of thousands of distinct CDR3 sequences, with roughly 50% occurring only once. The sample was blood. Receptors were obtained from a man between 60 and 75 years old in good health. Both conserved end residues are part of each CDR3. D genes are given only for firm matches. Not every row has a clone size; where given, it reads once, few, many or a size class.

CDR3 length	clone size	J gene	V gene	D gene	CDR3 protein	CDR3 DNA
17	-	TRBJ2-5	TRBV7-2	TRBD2	CASSLAPSGGLQETQYF	TGTGCCAGCAGCTTAGCGCCCAGCGGGGGCCTTCAAGAGACCCAGTACTTC
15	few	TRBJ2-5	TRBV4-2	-	CASSPPGRPQETQYF	TGTGCCAGCAGCCCCCCAGGACGGCCCCAAGAGACCCAGTACTTC
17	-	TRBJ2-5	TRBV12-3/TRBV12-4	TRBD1	CASSLGPTGYFRETQYF	TGTGCCAGCAGTTTAGGCCCGACAGGGTACTTTCGGGAGACCCAGTACTTC
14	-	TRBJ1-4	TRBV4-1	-	CASSQGWGGEKLFF	TGCGCCAGCAGCCAAGGCTGGGGAGGGGAAAAACTGTTTTTT
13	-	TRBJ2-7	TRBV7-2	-	CASSWTGVSGQYF	TGTGCCAGCAGCTGGACTGGAGTCTCGGGCCAGTACTTC
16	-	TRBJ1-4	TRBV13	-	CASSPRGQQVHEKLFF	TGTGCCAGCAGCCCTCGCGGACAGCAGGTACATGAAAAACTGTTTTTT
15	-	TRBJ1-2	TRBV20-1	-	CSALDSLRANYGYTF	TGCAGTGCTCTAGACAGCCTAAGAGCTAACTATGGCTACACCTTC
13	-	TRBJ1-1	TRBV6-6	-	CANSDKGGTEAFF	TGTGCCAACAGTGACAAGGGGGGCACTGAAGCTTTCTTT
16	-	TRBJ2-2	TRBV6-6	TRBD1	CASSPGQGGGTGELFF	TGTGCCAGCAGTCCCGGACAGGGTGGAGGCACCGGGGAGCTGTTTTTT
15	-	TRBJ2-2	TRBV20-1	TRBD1	CSARGNRGRDGELFF	TGCAGTGCTAGAGGGAACAGGGGGCGAGACGGGGAGCTGTTTTTT
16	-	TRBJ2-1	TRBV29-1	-	CSVEDRGRLSYNEQFF	TGCAGCGTTGAAGATCGCGGGCGGCTCTCCTACAATGAGCAGTTCTTC
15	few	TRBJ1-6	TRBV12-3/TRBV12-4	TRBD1	CASSPRGQGNSPLHF	TGTGCCAGCAGTCCCCGGGGACAGGGGAATTCACCCCTCCACTTT
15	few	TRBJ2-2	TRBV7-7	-	CASSLGLGKAGELFF	TGTGCCAGCAGCTTAGGCCTGGGGAAGGCCGGGGAGCTGTTTTTT
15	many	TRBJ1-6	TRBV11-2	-	CASSLFRGTNSPLHF	TGTGCCAGCAGCTTATTTCGGGGAACTAATTCACCCCTCCACTTT
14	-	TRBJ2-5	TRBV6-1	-	CASRVRDLKETQYF	TGTGCCAGCAGGGTACGGGACTTAAAAGAGACCCAGTACTTC
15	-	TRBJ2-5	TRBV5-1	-	CASSLVGTPKETQYF	TGCGCCAGCAGCTTGGTGGGGACCCCTAAAGAGACCCAGTACTTC
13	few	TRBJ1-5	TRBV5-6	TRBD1	CASSDRATQPQHF	TGTGCCAGCAGTGACAGGGCAACTCAGCCTCAGCATTTT
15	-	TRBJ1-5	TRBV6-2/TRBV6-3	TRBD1	CASSYTGASNQPQHF	TGTGCCAGCAGTTATACAGGGGCTAGCAATCAGCCCCAGCATTTT
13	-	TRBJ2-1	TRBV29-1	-	CSVAGYRGDEQFF	TGCAGCGTTGCCGGCTACCGCGGAGATGAGCAGTTCTTC
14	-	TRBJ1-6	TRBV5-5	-	CASSLGTPGSPLHF	TGTGCCAGCAGCTTGGGGACGCCGGGGTCACCCCTCCACTTT
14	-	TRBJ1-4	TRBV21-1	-	CARTGAFTNEKLFF	TGTGCCAGGACCGGGGCATTCACTAATGAAAAACTGTTTTTT
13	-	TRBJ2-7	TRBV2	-	CASKAHNSYEQYF	TGTGCCAGCAAGGCGCACAACTCCTACGAGCAGTACTTC
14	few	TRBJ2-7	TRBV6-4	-	CASRKDLNTYEQYF	TGTGCCAGCAGAAAGGACTTGAACACCTACGAGCAGTACTTC
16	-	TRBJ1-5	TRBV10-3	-	CAISERAGTFSQPQHF	TGTGCCATCAGTGAGAGGGCCGGGACCTTCAGTCAGCCCCAGCATTTT
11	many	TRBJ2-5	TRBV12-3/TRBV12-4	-	CASRGEETQYF	TGTGCCAGCAGGGGGGAAGAGACCCAGTACTTC
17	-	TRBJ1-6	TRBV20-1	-	CSATPRTPGTYNSPLHF	TGCAGTGCTACCCCACGGACACCTGGGACCTATAATTCACCCCTCCACTTT
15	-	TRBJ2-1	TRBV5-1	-	CASSFARASYNEQFF	TGCGCCAGCAGCTTTGCCAGGGCCTCCTACAATGAGCAGTTCTTC
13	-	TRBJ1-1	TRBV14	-	CASSHTVNTEAFF	TGTGCCAGCAGCCACACAGTGAACACTGAAGCTTTCTTT
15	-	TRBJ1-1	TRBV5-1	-	CASSLEFQGGTEAFF	TGCGCCAGCAGCTTGGAGTTTCAGGGTGGCACTGAAGCTTTCTTT